This TCR beta chain was recorded in a study of T cell responses to AZD1222 COVID-19 vaccine. Study results and limitations: Repertoire samples came only from after the peak T cell response.

Regarding this clone: Its antigen is as yet unknown.

CDR3 length equals 15 residues. Trimming shortened V by 2 bases and J by 6 bases, and 17 bases separated the two germline ends. The germline V gene encodes CDR1 SEHNR and CDR2 FQNEAQ (reference sequence). The repertoire was sequenced with immunoSEQ multiplex PCR; TCRdb's copy has only in-frame clones and lacks some. The sample lists 75,000 to 85,000 clones, roughly 89% seen once, with roughly 11% in the top ten. V and J are TRBV7-9 and TRBJ2-7; possible D gene TRBD1, 5 bases. The specimen was peripheral blood, collected 28 days after the second AZD1222 dose. The clonotype comes from an adult who received the AZD1222 COVID-19 vaccine. This chain's CDR3 is CASSLLSAGQFEQYF. CDR3 sequence (DNA): TGTGCCAGCAGCTTACTCTCGGCAGGGCAATTCGAGCAGTACTTC.